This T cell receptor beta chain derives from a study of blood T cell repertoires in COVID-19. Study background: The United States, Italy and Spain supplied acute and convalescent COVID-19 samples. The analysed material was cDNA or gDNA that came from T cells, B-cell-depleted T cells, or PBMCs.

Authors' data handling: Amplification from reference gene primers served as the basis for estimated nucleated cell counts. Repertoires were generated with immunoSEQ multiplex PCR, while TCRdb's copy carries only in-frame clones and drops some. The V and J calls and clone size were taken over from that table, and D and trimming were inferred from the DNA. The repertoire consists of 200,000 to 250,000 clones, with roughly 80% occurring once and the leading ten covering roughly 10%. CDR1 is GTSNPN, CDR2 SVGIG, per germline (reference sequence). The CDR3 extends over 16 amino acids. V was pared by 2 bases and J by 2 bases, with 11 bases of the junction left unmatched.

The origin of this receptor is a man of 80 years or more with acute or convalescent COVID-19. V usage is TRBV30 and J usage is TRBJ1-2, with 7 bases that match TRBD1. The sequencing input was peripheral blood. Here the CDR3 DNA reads TGTGCCTGGAGTCCCCCCGGCGCAGGGGGAAACTATGGCTACACCTTC. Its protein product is CAWSPPGAGGNYGYTF.